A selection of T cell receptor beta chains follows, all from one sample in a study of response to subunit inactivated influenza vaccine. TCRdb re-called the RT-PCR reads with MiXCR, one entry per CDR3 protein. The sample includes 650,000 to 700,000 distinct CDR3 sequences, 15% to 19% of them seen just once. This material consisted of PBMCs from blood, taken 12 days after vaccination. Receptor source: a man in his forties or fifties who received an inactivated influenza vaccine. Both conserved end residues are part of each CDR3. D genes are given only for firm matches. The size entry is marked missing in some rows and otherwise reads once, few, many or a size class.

TGTGCCAGCAATTCCAGGGGGCTAGGGAACATTCAGTACTTC,CASNSRGLGNIQYF,TRBJ2-4,TRBD1,TRBV12-3/TRBV12-4,few
TGTGCCAGCAGTGCCCTATCGGGACTAGCGGGAGAGATCAATGAGCAGTTCTTC,CASSALSGLAGEINEQFF,TRBJ2-1,TRBD2,TRBV25-1,few
TGCAGTGCTAGAGCACCCAGGGGGCTGGCAGATACGCAGTATTTT,CSARAPRGLADTQYF,TRBJ2-3,TRBD1,TRBV20-1,NA
TGTGCCAGCAGCGACCGACTAGCGGGGGGAGAGAGCAATGAGCAGTTCTTC,CASSDRLAGGESNEQFF,TRBJ2-1,TRBD2,TRBV7-9,NA
TGCAGCGTTGATGCGACGGGACTAGCGGGGGAGCAGTTCTTC,CSVDATGLAGEQFF,TRBJ2-1,TRBD2,TRBV29-1,NA
TGTGCCAGCAGCCCCGAACCGTTGTCTTCCTCCTACGAGCAGTACTTC,CASSPEPLSSSYEQYF,TRBJ2-7,NA,TRBV7-9,many
TGTGCCAGCAGTTTATGGGCTAGCTCCGGGGAGCTGTTTTTT,CASSLWASSGELFF,TRBJ2-2,NA,TRBV27,NA
TGTGCCAGCAGCAGAAACAGGGGAAGCTCCTACAATGAGCAGTTCTTC,CASSRNRGSSYNEQFF,TRBJ2-1,TRBD1,TRBV7-6,NA
TGTGCCACCAGCCCCCCCGGGCTAGCGTCGGCTGAGCAGTTCTTC,CATSPPGLASAEQFF,TRBJ2-1,NA,TRBV15,NA
TGTGCCAGCAGCAGACGGAGCTCTGGAAACACCATATATTTT,CASSRRSSGNTIYF,TRBJ1-3,NA,TRBV12-3/TRBV12-4,NA
TGTGCCAGCAGCCAATCGGCTAGCGGGCAGTTCTTC,CASSQSASGQFF,TRBJ2-1,TRBD2,TRBV3-1,NA
TGTGCCAGCAGCCGCCGGTGGCAGGTCGGTTCGAACACCGGGGAGCTGTTTTTT,CASSRRWQVGSNTGELFF,TRBJ2-2,NA,TRBV3-1,NA
TGTGCCAGCAGTTACTCGCGGGGGAACACCGGGGAGCTGTTTTTT,CASSYSRGNTGELFF,TRBJ2-2,NA,TRBV6-5,few
TGCGCCAGCAGCGACTGGGGGACGGCTTATGAAAAACTGTTTTTT,CASSDWGTAYEKLFF,TRBJ1-4,NA,TRBV4-3,few
TGTGCCAGCAGCCGGACTCTCCCTAGCTCCTACGAGCAGTACTTC,CASSRTLPSSYEQYF,TRBJ2-7,NA,TRBV5-5,NA
TGCAGCGTTGACCCCGGGACTAGCAGGAACACCGGGGAGCTGTTTTTT,CSVDPGTSRNTGELFF,TRBJ2-2,TRBD2,TRBV29-1,few
TGTGCCAGCAGCGCGGGGGGCGGGAGAGGGAACGAGCAGTACTTC,CASSAGGGRGNEQYF,TRBJ2-7,NA,TRBV9,NA
TGTGCCAGCAGTCTGCAGTACACCGGGGAGCTCTTTTTT,CASSLQYTGELFF,TRBJ2-2,NA,TRBV25-1,NA
TGTGCCAGCAGCACTCAGACTAGCTTCGATGAGCAGTTCTTC,CASSTQTSFDEQFF,TRBJ2-1,TRBD2,TRBV11-2,few
TGTGCCAGCTCACCCCTGGAGTACGCCGGGGAGCTGTTTTTT,CASSPLEYAGELFF,TRBJ2-2,NA,TRBV18,NA
TGTGCCAGCAGCTTAGAAGGGACAGGGATAATAAGCGAGCAGTACTTC,CASSLEGTGIISEQYF,TRBJ2-7,TRBD1,TRBV7-6,few
TGTGCCAGCAGCGTGACTAGCGGGACCACCTACGAGCAGTACTTC,CASSVTSGTTYEQYF,TRBJ2-7,TRBD2,TRBV7-2,NA
TGTGCCAGCAGCCTAAGAGGGGCCGTGTCCAAAAACATTCAGTACTTC,CASSLRGAVSKNIQYF,TRBJ2-4,NA,TRBV12-3/TRBV12-4,few
TGCGCCAGCAGCCCCGACAGGGCTATCGAGACCCAGTACTTC,CASSPDRAIETQYF,TRBJ2-5,TRBD1,TRBV5-1,NA
TGCAGTGCTAGAGAGGAGTCGGGGTTTCAGCGTCAGCCCCAGCATTTT,CSAREESGFQRQPQHF,TRBJ1-5,NA,TRBV20-1,few
TGTGCCAGCAGCTTAGCTTTACTAGCAGGAGATACGCAGTATTTT,CASSLALLAGDTQYF,TRBJ2-3,NA,TRBV7-2,NA
TGTGCCAGTAGTCGTTTCGGGCTCTCATTCGAGCAGTACTTC,CASSRFGLSFEQYF,TRBJ2-7,NA,TRBV19,few
TGTGCCAGCTCACCCACAGGGGAGGGAAGCAATCAGCCCCAGCATTTT,CASSPTGEGSNQPQHF,TRBJ1-5,TRBD1,TRBV18,NA
TGTGCCAGCAGAACTACAGGTCGCGCGAGGCGCAATGAGCAGTTCTTC,CASRTTGRARRNEQFF,TRBJ2-1,NA,TRBV12-3/TRBV12-4,NA
TGTGCCAGCAGCCCCTCAGGGGGGGGATACTACGAGCAGTACTTC,CASSPSGGGYYEQYF,TRBJ2-7,NA,TRBV6-2/TRBV6-3,few
TGTGCCAGCAGCCCCCGAGGACTAGCGGTATACAATGAGCAGTTCTTC,CASSPRGLAVYNEQFF,TRBJ2-1,TRBD2,TRBV4-2,NA
TGTGCCATCAGTGAATCGGCAGGCCGTAATCAGCCCCAGCATTTT,CAISESAGRNQPQHF,TRBJ1-5,NA,TRBV10-3,few
TGTGCCAGCAGCAAAGCGCTTTCCTCTAGTCTCAGCTCCTACGAGCAGTACTTC,CASSKALSSSLSSYEQYF,TRBJ2-7,NA,TRBV21-1,NA
TGCGCCAGCAGCCCACAGGACCCCAAAAACATTCAGTACTTC,CASSPQDPKNIQYF,TRBJ2-4,NA,TRBV4-1,NA
TGTGCCAGTACCCGTGTTCTAAATTCACCCCTCCACTTT,CASTRVLNSPLHF,TRBJ1-6,NA,TRBV27,NA
TGCGCCAGCAGCTTGACAGGCAATGAGCAGTTCTTC,CASSLTGNEQFF,TRBJ2-1,NA,TRBV5-1,many
TGCGCCAGCAGCTTGGAGGGGACTAGCGGGACCGAGCAGTACTTC,CASSLEGTSGTEQYF,TRBJ2-7,TRBD2,TRBV5-1,NA
TGCGCCAGCAGCCCCGGACTAGCGGGGGCGTACCAAGAGACCCAGTACTTC,CASSPGLAGAYQETQYF,TRBJ2-5,TRBD2,TRBV5-1,few
TGCGCCAGCAGCTCTGCTGGACAGACAGATACGCAGTATTTT,CASSSAGQTDTQYF,TRBJ2-3,NA,TRBV5-1,few